The T cell receptor beta chain described here comes from a study of T cell changes during pregnancy in multiple sclerosis. Data came from immunoSEQ multiplex PCR; TCRdb stores just in-frame clones and leaves some out. The top ten clones hold 0.7% of a sample with 40,000 to 45,000 clones, 80% to 95% of them seen once. Germline-derived CDR1 and CDR2 are MNHNS and SASEGT. This CDR3 region has 14 residues. The ends were cut back, 2 bases at V and 0 bases at J, with 8 bases in the middle. The sample here was CD4+ T cells from peripheral blood mononuclear cells, taken before pregnancy. V and J are TRBV6-1 and TRBJ2-7; D remains unclear. The TCR was taken from a female donor with multiple sclerosis, enrolled in a pregnancy study. In nucleotides, the CDR3 is TGTGCCAGCAGTGAAACCCGGAGCTCCTACGAGCAGTACTTC. This encodes CASSETRSSYEQYF.